This TCR beta chain was observed in a study of cytomegalovirus exposure and HLA in healthy donors. Whole-study context: The use of the same platform for the roughly 110 validation repertoires and the 550 to 700 first-cohort repertoires was reported by a later analysis.

The repertoire was sequenced with immunoSEQ multiplex PCR; TCRdb's copy has only in-frame clones and lacks some. The table lists over 100,000 clones, 89% of them singletons. In regard to this clone: Antigen specificity is unknown.

CDR1 and CDR2 (germline): SGHRS, YFSETQ. The V gene lost 0 bases and the J gene lost 8 bases, with 12 bases spanning the gap. The CDR3 is made up of 14 amino acids. Study-level findings and limits: Many donors carried some public TCRs, although rarity characterized most TCR sequences. Reportedly, cytomegalovirus status was diagnosed with high sensitivity and specificity.

The source material was PBMCs. The chain employs TRBV5-1 and TRBJ2-1, with D maybe TRBD1 (5 bases). The source is a woman aged 18-30 years in good health and CMV-seronegative. In DNA form, the CDR3 reads TGCGCCAGCAGCTTGGAGGGGCCCATAGATGAGCAGTTCTTC. It codes for CASSLEGPIDEQFF.